The rows below give T cell receptor beta chains drawn from one sample of a study of T cell changes during pregnancy in multiple sclerosis. Clones were read by immunoSEQ multiplex PCR, and TCRdb kept only the in-frame ones, dropping some. The sample holds some 64,000 clones, approximately 90% seen once. Sequencing was performed on peripheral blood, taken in the first trimester of pregnancy. The origin of the receptors is a female donor in good health, enrolled as a control in a pregnancy study. Each CDR3 is given with its conserved first and last residue. The D gene is left open where the match is weak. The size entry is marked missing in some rows and otherwise reads once, few, many or a size class.

-,-,TRBV6-6,TRBJ1-2,TGTGCCACCTTTCACAAAGGGGGAGGGGTCAACTATGGCTACACCTTC,CATFHKGGGVNYGYTF
-,-,TRBV7-2,TRBJ1-2,TGTGCCAGCAGCACAGGGCCGGACTATGGCTACACCTTC,CASSTGPDYGYTF
-,-,TRBV25-1,TRBJ1-3,TGTGCCAGCAGTGAACCAGGGACTGGAAACACCATATATTTT,CASSEPGTGNTIYF
-,-,TRBV9,TRBJ2-3,TGTGCCAGCAGCTCACGGACTAGCACAGATACGCAGTATTTT,CASSSRTSTDTQYF
-,-,TRBV10-1,TRBJ2-1,TGCGCCAGCAGGACCGGGAGCTCCTACAATGAGCAGTTCTTC,CASRTGSSYNEQFF
-,TRBD1,TRBV4-2,TRBJ1-1,TGTGCCAGCAGCCAGCCGGGACAGGGGGCGGCTGGAGCTTTCTTT,CASSQPGQGAAGAFF
-,-,TRBV18,TRBJ2-2,TGTGCCAGCTCACAGACAGGGAACACCGGGGAGCTGTTTTTT,CASSQTGNTGELFF
-,-,TRBV7-2,TRBJ1-2,TGTGCCAGCAGCTTAGAGGTCGCGGGGGGTAGAGACTCCGGCTACACCTTC,CASSLEVAGGRDSGYTF
-,-,TRBV29-1,TRBJ1-1,TGCAGCGTTGAATCCCGACTGGCGGACACTGAAGCTTTCTTT,CSVESRLADTEAFF
-,TRBD1,TRBV5-5,TRBJ2-7,TGTGCCAGCAGCTTGGAGGGACAGGTAGTCGTCGACGAGCAGTACTTC,CASSLEGQVVVDEQYF
once,-,TRBV7-2,TRBJ1-6,TGTGCCAGCAGCTTAGTTGGTTCAGGAAATTCACCCCTCCACTTT,CASSLVGSGNSPLHF
-,-,TRBV5-8,TRBJ1-5,TGTGCCAGCAGCTTCGCTCAGGGAAAATTACAGCCCCAGCATTTT,CASSFAQGKLQPQHF
-,TRBD1,TRBV27,TRBJ2-7,TGTGCCAGCAGTCCTTTCCCGACAGGGGTTAGCTACGAGCAGTACTTC,CASSPFPTGVSYEQYF
-,-,TRBV6-1,TRBJ2-1,TGTGCCGGCAGTGAGACTTTCAATGAGCAGTTCTTC,CAGSETFNEQFF
-,TRBD1,TRBV7-2,TRBJ1-2,TGTGCCAGCAGCGCAGGACAGGGCTTTTCCGCGACCTATGGCTACACCTTC,CASSAGQGFSATYGYTF
-,-,TRBV14,TRBJ1-2,TGTGCCAGCAGCTCTTATACGGTGGGCTACACCTTC,CASSSYTVGYTF
-,TRBD2,TRBV2,TRBJ2-1,TGTGCCAGCAGACACCGGACTAGCGGGGGGATCCATGAGCAGTTCTTC,CASRHRTSGGIHEQFF
-,-,TRBV10-2,TRBJ1-1,TGCGCCAGCAGCCTAGGTATTCACACTGAAGCTTTCTTT,CASSLGIHTEAFF
once,-,TRBV11-2,TRBJ2-7,TGTGCCAGCAGCACCCGGACTTACGAGCAGTACTTC,CASSTRTYEQYF
-,-,TRBV6-6,TRBJ1-1,TGTGCCAGCAGCCCTCTGAACACTGAAGCTTTCTTT,CASSPLNTEAFF
once,-,TRBV4-3,TRBJ2-2,TGCGCCAGCAGCCAAGAGATAAGGGGGACCGGGGAGCTGTTTTTT,CASSQEIRGTGELFF
-,TRBD1,TRBV7-8,TRBJ1-1,TGTGCCAGCAGCTTAAGGGGACAGAGAGCTTTCTTT,CASSLRGQRAFF
-,TRBD2,TRBV10-3,TRBJ2-1,TGTGCCATCAGTGAGAGGACTAGCGGGGGGCTCTCCTACAATGAGCAGTTCTTC,CAISERTSGGLSYNEQFF
-,-,TRBV20-1,TRBJ1-1,TGCAGTGCCCCCATGGGAGTAGGGGCTTTCTTT,CSAPMGVGAFF
few,-,TRBV6-6,TRBJ1-5,TGTGCCAGCAGTTACGGGGGGGCGGGCAATCAGCCCCAGCATTTT,CASSYGGAGNQPQHF
-,TRBD1,TRBV4-2,TRBJ1-1,TGTGCCAGCAGAAAAGAGTCCAGGGGGCTTGGCACTGAAGCTTTCTTT,CASRKESRGLGTEAFF
-,-,TRBV4-1,TRBJ2-7,TGCGCCAGCAGCCAAGTGGGGGCATACGAGCAGTACTTC,CASSQVGAYEQYF
once,TRBD1,TRBV7-3,TRBJ1-1,TGTGCCAGCAGCCCCACAGGGGGTCGGGGGATGCGAGCTTTCTTT,CASSPTGGRGMRAFF
-,-,TRBV9,TRBJ1-6,TGTGCCAGCAGCGACCAATTACAGGGTCATTCACCCCTCCACTTT,CASSDQLQGHSPLHF
-,-,TRBV13,TRBJ1-2,TGTGCCAGCAGCTTCGGTGAGAACTATGGCTACACCTTC,CASSFGENYGYTF
-,TRBD2,TRBV30,TRBJ2-3,TGTGCCTGGACTAGCGGGGGGTTTGGTGATACGCAGTATTTT,CAWTSGGFGDTQYF
-,TRBD2,TRBV5-1,TRBJ2-5,TGCGCCAGCAGCTTGGCCGCCGGGACTAGCGGGGGACTAGAGACCCAGTACTTC,CASSLAAGTSGGLETQYF
-,-,TRBV29-1,TRBJ2-5,TGCGGCGGGGGCTATGGGGAGACCCAGTACTTC,CGGGYGETQYF
-,-,TRBV5-1,TRBJ2-5,TGCGCCAGCAGAGTAGGGGTCCAAGAGACCCAGTACTTC,CASRVGVQETQYF
-,-,TRBV6-1,TRBJ1-6,TGTGCCAGCAGTGCCTCTTCGACAGGTCAGGGATCACCCCTCCACTTT,CASSASSTGQGSPLHF
-,TRBD2,TRBV11-1,TRBJ2-1,TGTGCCAGCAGCTTTATGGCTAGCGGGGGTTTAAAGAATGAGCAGTTCTTC,CASSFMASGGLKNEQFF
-,-,TRBV4-1,TRBJ2-2,TGCGCCAGCAGCCAAGGAATTGTGAGTGGAGCCACCGGGGAGCTGTTTTTT,CASSQGIVSGATGELFF
-,TRBD1,TRBV19,TRBJ1-2,TGTGCCAGTAGAATGGACAGGGGGAATAACTATGGCTACACCTTC,CASRMDRGNNYGYTF
-,TRBD1,TRBV6-5,TRBJ1-1,TGTGCCAGCATTAAGACAGGGCTGACTGAAGCTTTCTTT,CASIKTGLTEAFF
-,TRBD1,TRBV29-1,TRBJ1-1,TGCAGCGTTGTTTCGAGGACAGGGGGCTTGCACACTGAAGCTTTCTTT,CSVVSRTGGLHTEAFF
-,-,TRBV21-1,TRBJ2-3,TGTGCCAGCAGCAGTTCCGACAGGCAAGGGGGAGATACGCAGTATTTT,CASSSSDRQGGDTQYF
-,-,TRBV6-4,TRBJ2-5,TGTGCCAGCAGTGCACGAGGGGGGGAGGAAGAGACCCAGTACTTC,CASSARGGEEETQYF
-,TRBD2,TRBV7-6,TRBJ2-7,TGTGCCAGCAGCTTAGAGTTTAGCGGGGGTCCCCAGGGCGAGCAGTACTTC,CASSLEFSGGPQGEQYF
-,-,TRBV7-9,TRBJ2-4,TGTGCCAGCAGGCGCCCCCTGGGGGCGATAGCCAAAAACATTCAGTACTTC,CASRRPLGAIAKNIQYF
once,TRBD1,TRBV6-1,TRBJ1-4,TGTGCCAGCAGCCCCCAGGGACAGAATGAAAAACTGTTTTTT,CASSPQGQNEKLFF
-,TRBD2,TRBV7-2,TRBJ2-3,TGTGCCAGCAGCTTTTGGCTAGCGGGGACAGATACGCAGTATTTT,CASSFWLAGTDTQYF
-,-,TRBV4-1,TRBJ2-3,TGCGCCAGCAGCCAAGCCGGGAGCACAGATACGCAGTATTTT,CASSQAGSTDTQYF
-,TRBD1,TRBV7-2,TRBJ2-3,TGTGCCAGCAGCTTACGGACAGGGGCCGCAGATACGCAGTATTTT,CASSLRTGAADTQYF
-,-,TRBV5-1,TRBJ2-1,TGCGCCAGCAGCTGGGGGCCCGATCCCTACAATGAGCAGTTCTTC,CASSWGPDPYNEQFF
-,TRBD2,TRBV9,TRBJ2-5,TGTGCCAGCAGCGTAGGAATGGCGGGGGGCCAAGAGACCCAGTACTTC,CASSVGMAGGQETQYF
-,TRBD1,TRBV2,TRBJ1-1,TGTGCCAGCAGTGAGAGGGACAGGTATACCACTGAAGCTTTCTTT,CASSERDRYTTEAFF
-,TRBD1,TRBV19,TRBJ1-2,TGTGCCAGTAGATTCTCTACAGGGGGCATTAACGATGGCTACACCTTC,CASRFSTGGINDGYTF